These 20 T cell receptor beta chains share one sample of origin, sequenced in a study of blood T cell repertoires in COVID-19. Sequencing was performed with immunoSEQ multiplex PCR; in TCRdb, only in-frame clones are kept and a portion is missing. The table has 55,000 to 70,000 clones, about four fifths seen once. Sequenced sample: peripheral blood. The origin of the receptors is an elderly woman with acute or convalescent COVID-19.

The chain carries TRBV19 and TRBJ1-3; possible D gene TRBD1, 5 bases. CDR1 and CDR2 from the germline V gene are LNHDA and SQIVND (reference sequence). The CDR3 contains 15 residues. Trimming pared 1 base from V and 6 bases from J, leaving 13 bases between. The CDR3 protein is CASSIGQPETNTIYF. CDR3 bases: TGTGCCAGTAGTATAGGACAGCCCGAGACAAACACCATATATTTT. Drawing the rest from reference TRBV19 and TRBJ1-3, the complete variable domain is DGGITQSPKYLFRKEGQNVTLSCEQNLNHDAMYWYRQDPGQGLRLIYYSQIVNDFQKGDIAEGYSVSREKKESFPLTVTSAQKNPTAFYLCASSIGQPETNTIYFGEGSWLTVV.

The table lists this clone with a few counts. The chain links TRBV4-1 to TRBJ1-3; D might be TRBD1 (5 bases). Germline loops: CDR1 MGHRA, CDR2 YSYEKL. This CDR3 spans 16 amino acids. The V gene lost 0 bases and the J gene lost 8 bases, with 17 bases spanning the gap. The CDR3 region has the DNA TGCGCCAGCAGCCAAGAAGAAAGGGGCCCGCAGGACACCATATATTTT. Protein: CASSQEERGPQDTIYF.

The rearrangement links TRBV5-4 to TRBJ2-3; the D gene is possibly TRBD1 (5 bases). CDR1 is SGHNT, CDR2 YYREEE, per germline (reference sequence). V lost 1 base and J 0 bases, leaving 9 bases between the germline ends. The CDR3 extends over 15 amino acids. The CDR3 DNA reads TGTGCCAGCAGCTTGCGACAGACCAGCACAGATACGCAGTATTTT. It encodes CASSLRQTSTDTQYF.

The chain combines TRBV6-9 with TRBJ1-2; a weak D match, TRBD1 (5 bases). From germline, CDR1 is MNHGY and CDR2 SVAAGI. This CDR3 is 12 amino acids long. The V gene lost 7 bases and the J gene lost 4 bases, with 10 bases spanning the gap. CDR3 DNA sequence: TGTGCCAGCATTGGACACAGCTATGGCTACACCTTC. Translation: CASIGHSYGYTF.

The chain uses TRBV10-3 and TRBJ1-3, with 8 bases that match TRBD1. The CDR3 length is 14 residues. The germline gives CDR1 ENHRY, CDR2 SYGVKD. V was clipped by 6 bases and J by 2 bases; unmatched bases: 3. CDR3 sequence reads: CAIRGQVTGNTIYF. DNA of the CDR3: TGTGCCATCAGGGGACAGGTTACTGGAAACACCATATATTTT.

The chain links TRBV5-1 to TRBJ1-4; D unclear. CDR3 length equals 15 residues. The germline V and J ends were trimmed by 5 bases and 7 bases, with 18 bases remaining between them. CDR1 SGHRS and CDR2 YFSETQ come from the germline V gene. The DNA for the CDR3 is TGCGCCAGCAGGCCGGAGGAGGGTATTTCTGAAAAACTGTTTTTT. Translating gives CASRPEEGISEKLFF.

The gene calls are TRBV6-2 or TRBV6-3 and TRBJ2-3; 12 nucleotides agree with TRBD2. The V and J ends lost 5 bases and 1 base, in that order; junction bases with no gene match: 16. Germline CDR1 reads MNHEY; CDR2 reads SVGEGT. The CDR3 covers 20 residues. In nucleotides, the CDR3 is TGTGCCAGCAGTCGCGAGGTCGCTAGCGGGGGGGCCTTGGGCACAGATACGCAGTATTTT. It specifies CASSREVASGGALGTDTQYF.

Only a few counts were recorded for this clone. The J gene is TRBJ1-1, the V gene TRBV6-5; D possibly corresponds to TRBD1 (6 bases). Trimming took 6 bases from V and 4 from J, leaving 9 bases between them. The CDR3 has 12 amino acids. CDR1 is MNHEY, CDR2 SVGAGI, per germline. The CDR3 sequence: CASRKGGTEAFF. Here the CDR3 DNA reads TGTGCCAGCAGAAAAGGGGGCACTGAAGCTTTCTTT.

V usage is TRBV25-1 and J usage is TRBJ2-1; perhaps TRBD2 as D (5 bases). Trimming stripped 7 bases from V and 9 bases from J, with 16 bases between. This CDR3 is built from 13 residues. Germline loops: CDR1 MGHDK, CDR2 SYGVNS. CDR3: CASKLAERFEQFF. The CDR3 nucleotides are TGTGCCAGCAAACTCGCTGAGCGGTTTGAGCAGTTCTTC.

The V and J genes are TRBV10-2 and TRBJ1-1; 9 bases are shared with TRBD1. The CDR3 totals 13 residues. Germline loops: CDR1 WSHSY, CDR2 SAAADI. The V and J ends lost 6 bases and 1 base, in that order; junction bases with no gene match: 0. In nucleotides, the CDR3 is TGCGCCAGCAGACAGGGGGCGAACACTGAAGCTTTCTTT. Translation: CASRQGANTEAFF.

This clone was observed a few times. The rearrangement links TRBV5-5 to TRBJ1-1, with 7 bases fitting TRBD1. CDR3 length: 13 amino acids. The junction had 4 bases not matched to a gene; V was cut back by 6 bases and J by 2 bases. Germline values: CDR1 SGHKS, CDR2 YYEKEE (reference sequence). In DNA, the CDR3 is TGTGCCAGCACCAGACAGGGTAACACTGAAGCTTTCTTT. Protein sequence: CASTRQGNTEAFF. Full variable domain (outside the CDR3, taken from reference TRBV5-5 and TRBJ1-1): DAGVTQSPTHLIKTRGQQVTLRCSPISGHKSVSWYQQVLGQGPQFIFQYYEKEERGRGNFPDRFSARQFPNYSSELNVNALLLGDSALYLCASTRQGNTEAFFGQGTRLTVV.

This chain joins TRBV7-6 and TRBJ2-5, with 11 bases matching TRBD2. This CDR3 is 15 amino acids long. Looked up from germline, CDR1 is SGHVS and CDR2 is FNYEAQ. With 6 bases clipped from V and 5 bases from J, the junction kept 8 bases outside the gene matches. CDR3 coding DNA: TGTGCCAGCAGGACTAGCGGGGTCGAGGGGGAGACCCAGTACTTC. It is translated as CASRTSGVEGETQYF. The whole variable domain, remainder taken from reference TRBV7-6 and TRBJ2-5, is GAGVSQSPRYKVTKRGQDVALRCDPISGHVSLYWYRQALGQGPEFLTYFNYEAQQDKSGLPNDRFSAERPEGSISTLTIQRTEQRDSAMYRCASRTSGVEGETQYFGPGTRLLVL.

Details on this clone: At one end the junction does not follow the germline gene, possibly because of a read error. The chain recombines TRBV27 with TRBJ2-3, with 7 bases that match TRBD1. This CDR3 spans 12 amino acids. Per germline, CDR1 MNHEY and CDR2 SMNVEV (reference sequence). The DNA for the CDR3 is TGTGCCAGCAGTTTTCCGACAGGGCGCGTCGTCTTT. It codes for CASSFPTGRVVF.

The chain is built from TRBV3-1 (or the pseudogene TRBV3-2) and TRBJ2-2, with a possible D match to TRBD2 (5 bases). The CDR3 is made up of 14 amino acids. Trimming removed 8 bases at V and 0 bases at J, with 10 bases between. Germline values: CDR1 LGHDT, CDR2 YNNKEL (reference sequence). CDR3 amino acids: CASFDGANTGELFF. The CDR3 DNA follows: TGTGCCAGCTTCGACGGGGCGAACACCGGGGAGCTGTTTTTT.

J is TRBJ1-4 and V is TRBV6-5, with unresolved D. In germline, CDR1 is MNHEY, CDR2 SVGAGI. V was shortened by 2 bases and J by 5 bases, with 9 bases between the two germline ends. This CDR3 comprises 14 residues. For the CDR3, the DNA is TGTGCCAGCAGTTACGGAGGGATGAATGAAAAACTGTTTTTT. This encodes CASSYGGMNEKLFF.

V and J are TRBV6-6 and TRBJ2-7; 9 bases align to TRBD1. The CDR3 runs 15 residues. The germline V gene encodes CDR1 MNHNY and CDR2 SVGAGI (reference sequence). Trimming removed 8 bases from V and 3 bases from J; junction bases left unmatched: 11. The CDR3 here is CASWALEGQGYEQYF. CDR3 coding DNA: TGTGCCAGCTGGGCCTTGGAGGGACAGGGCTACGAGCAGTACTTC.

The chain carries TRBV19 and TRBJ2-1; 14 positions match TRBD2. This CDR3 contains 14 residues. After removal of 6 bases from V and 13 bases from J, the junction contained 8 bases not matched to a gene. Germline V gene sequence: CDR1 LNHDA, CDR2 SQIVND (reference sequence). This CDR3 reads CASSATSGGANQFF. The CDR3 DNA follows: TGTGCCAGTAGCGCGACTAGCGGGGGGGCTAATCAGTTCTTC.

This clone has more than one count but fewer than ten. The chain recombines TRBV28 with TRBJ2-4; 7 positions agree with TRBD2. CDR1 MDHEN and CDR2 SYDVKM come from the germline V gene. CDR3 length equals 16 residues. Trimming took 6 bases from V and 0 from J; bases not matched to a gene: 8. This chain's CDR3 is CASSPLGGGAKNIQYF. CDR3 bases: TGTGCCAGCAGCCCCCTGGGGGGGGGAGCCAAAAACATTCAGTACTTC.

The chain links TRBV6-1 to TRBJ2-7; 8 bases agree with TRBD1. The V gene end was trimmed by 3 bases and the J gene end by 2 bases; junction bases not matched to a gene: 3. The CDR3 has 14 amino acids. Germline lookup yields CDR1 MNHNS and CDR2 SASEGT. CDR3 residues: CASSESGGPYEQYF. CDR3 sequence (DNA): TGTGCCAGCAGTGAGTCAGGGGGCCCCTACGAGCAGTACTTC.

V gene TRBV9 combines with J gene TRBJ2-5; 8 nucleotides align to TRBD1. V shed 5 bases and J 3 bases; nucleotides not matched to a gene: 21. From germline, CDR1 is SGDLS and CDR2 YYNGEE. The CDR3 has 19 amino acids. The CDR3 spells CASSKTGVGLGYGKETQYF. The CDR3 coding sequence is TGTGCCAGCAGTAAGACAGGGGTTGGATTGGGGTATGGGAAAGAGACCCAGTACTTC.